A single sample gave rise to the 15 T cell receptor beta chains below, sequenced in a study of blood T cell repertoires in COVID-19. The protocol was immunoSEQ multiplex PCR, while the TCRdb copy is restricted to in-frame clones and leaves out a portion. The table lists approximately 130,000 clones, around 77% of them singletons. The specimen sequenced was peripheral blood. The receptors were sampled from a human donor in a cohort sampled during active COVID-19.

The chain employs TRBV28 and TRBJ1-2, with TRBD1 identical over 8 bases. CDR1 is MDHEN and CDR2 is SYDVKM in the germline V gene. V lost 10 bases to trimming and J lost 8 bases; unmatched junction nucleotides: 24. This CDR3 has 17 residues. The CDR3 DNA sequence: TGTGCCACCCTTTCTCCGACAGGGGAGCAGGGGTGGAGAGGCTACACCTTC. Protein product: CATLSPTGEQGWRGYTF.

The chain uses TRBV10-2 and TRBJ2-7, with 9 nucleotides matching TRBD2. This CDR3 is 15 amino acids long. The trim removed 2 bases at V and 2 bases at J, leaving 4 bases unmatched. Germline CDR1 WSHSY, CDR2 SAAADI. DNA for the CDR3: TGCGCCAGCAGTGAGCGACTAGCGGTAACCTACGAGCAGTACTTC. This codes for CASSERLAVTYEQYF.

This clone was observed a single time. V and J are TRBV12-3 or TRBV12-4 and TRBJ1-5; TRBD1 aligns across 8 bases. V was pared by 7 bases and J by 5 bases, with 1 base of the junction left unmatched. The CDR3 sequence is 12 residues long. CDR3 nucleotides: TGTGCCAGCAACAGGGGGTATCAGCCCCAGCATTTT. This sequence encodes CASNRGYQPQHF.

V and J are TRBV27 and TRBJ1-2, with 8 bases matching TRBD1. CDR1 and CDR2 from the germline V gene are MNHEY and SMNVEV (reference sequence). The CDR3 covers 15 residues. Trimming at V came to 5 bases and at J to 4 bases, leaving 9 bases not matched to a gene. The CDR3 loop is CASSGVRDRSYGYTF. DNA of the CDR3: TGTGCCAGCAGTGGGGTCCGGGACAGGAGCTATGGCTACACCTTC.

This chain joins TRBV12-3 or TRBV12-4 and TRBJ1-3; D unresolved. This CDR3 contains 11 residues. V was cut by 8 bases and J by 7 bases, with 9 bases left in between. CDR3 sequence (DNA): TGTGCCAGCCGCGGGAGCAACACCATATATTTT. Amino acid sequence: CASRGSNTIYF.

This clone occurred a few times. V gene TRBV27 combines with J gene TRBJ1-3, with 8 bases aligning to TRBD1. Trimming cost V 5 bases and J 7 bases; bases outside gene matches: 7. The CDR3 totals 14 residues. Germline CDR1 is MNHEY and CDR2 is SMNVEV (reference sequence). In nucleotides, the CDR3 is TGTGCCAGCAGTCCCCGGACAGGGTGGAACACCATATATTTT. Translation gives CASSPRTGWNTIYF.

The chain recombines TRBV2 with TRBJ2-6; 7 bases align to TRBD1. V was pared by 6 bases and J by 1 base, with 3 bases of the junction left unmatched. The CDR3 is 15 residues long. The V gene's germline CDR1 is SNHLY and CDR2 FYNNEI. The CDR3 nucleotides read TGTGCCAGCAGGATCAGGGGGTCTGGGGCCAACGTCCTGACTTTC. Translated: CASRIRGSGANVLTF.

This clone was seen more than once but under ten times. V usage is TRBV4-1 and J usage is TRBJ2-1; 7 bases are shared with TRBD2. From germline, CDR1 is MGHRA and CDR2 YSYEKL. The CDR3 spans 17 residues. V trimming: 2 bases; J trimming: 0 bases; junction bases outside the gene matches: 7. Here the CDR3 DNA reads TGCGCCAGCAGCCAACCAAGACTAGCTAGCTCCTACAATGAGCAGTTCTTC. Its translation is CASSQPRLASSYNEQFF.

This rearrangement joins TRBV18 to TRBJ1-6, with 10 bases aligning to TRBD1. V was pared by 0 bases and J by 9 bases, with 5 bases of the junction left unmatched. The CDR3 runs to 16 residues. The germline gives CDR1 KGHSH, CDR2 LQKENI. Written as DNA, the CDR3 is TGTGCCAGCTCACCACCCGGGACAGGGGAAACTTCACCCCTCCACTTT. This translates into CASSPPGTGETSPLHF.

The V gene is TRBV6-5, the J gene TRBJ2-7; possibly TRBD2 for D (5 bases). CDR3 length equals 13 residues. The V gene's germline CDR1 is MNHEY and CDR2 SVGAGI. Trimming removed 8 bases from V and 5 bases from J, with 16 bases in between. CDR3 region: CASGPDGVDEQYF. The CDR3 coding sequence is TGTGCCAGCGGACCCGACGGGGTCGACGAGCAGTACTTC.

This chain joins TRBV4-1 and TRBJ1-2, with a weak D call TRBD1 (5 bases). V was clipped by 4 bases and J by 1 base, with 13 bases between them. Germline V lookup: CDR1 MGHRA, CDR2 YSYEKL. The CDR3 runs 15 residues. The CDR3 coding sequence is TGCGCCAGCAGCCTTACAGGTTTGGTTAACTATGGCTACACCTTC. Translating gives CASSLTGLVNYGYTF.

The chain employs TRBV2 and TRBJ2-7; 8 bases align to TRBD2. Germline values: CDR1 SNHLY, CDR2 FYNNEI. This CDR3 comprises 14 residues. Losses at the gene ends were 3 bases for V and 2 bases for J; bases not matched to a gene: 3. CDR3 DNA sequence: TGTGCCAGCAGTGACGGGAGGGCCCCCTACGAGCAGTACTTC. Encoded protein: CASSDGRAPYEQYF.

CDR3 bases: TGTGCCAGCAGCGCGTCCGGGACAGGGGTCTGGGTTGAGCAGTACTTC. Translation gives CASSASGTGVWVEQYF. The chain is built from TRBV7-9 and TRBJ2-7; 10 bases are shared with TRBD1. Germline assignment: CDR1 SEHNR and CDR2 FQNEAQ (reference sequence). After removal of 5 bases from V and 7 bases from J, the junction contained 14 bases not matched to a gene. The CDR3 spans 16 residues. The full variable domain, with the rest looked up from reference TRBV7-9 and TRBJ2-7, is DTGVSQNPRHKITKRGQNVTFRCDPISEHNRLYWYRQTLGQGPEFLTYFQNEAQLEKSRLLSDRFSAERPKGSFSTLEIQRTEQGDSAMYLCASSASGTGVWVEQYFGPGTRLTVT.

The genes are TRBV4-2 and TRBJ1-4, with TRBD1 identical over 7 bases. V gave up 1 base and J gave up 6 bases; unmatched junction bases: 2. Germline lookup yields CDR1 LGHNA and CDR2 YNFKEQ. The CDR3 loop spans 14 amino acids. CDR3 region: CASSQGGTDEKLFF. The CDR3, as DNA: TGTGCCAGCAGCCAAGGCGGGACAGATGAAAAACTGTTTTTT.

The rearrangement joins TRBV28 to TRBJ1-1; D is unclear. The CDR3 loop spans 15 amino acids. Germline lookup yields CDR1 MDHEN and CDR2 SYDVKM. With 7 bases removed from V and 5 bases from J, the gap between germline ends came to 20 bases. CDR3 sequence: CASNVGGVYSTEAFF. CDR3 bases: TGTGCCAGCAATGTTGGCGGGGTTTATTCGACTGAAGCTTTCTTT.